This TCR beta chain was identified during a study of cytomegalovirus exposure and HLA in healthy donors. Study results and caveats: At a 0.05 false discovery rate, a later analysis found 15,000 to 20,000 TCR beta sequences to be associated with HLA alleles.

About this clone: Its antigen is not identified.

Germline CDR1 reads SNHLY; CDR2 reads FYNNEI. CDR3 length equals 14 residues. The PCR ran on 60 Vbeta and 13 Jbeta primers. Sequencing used immunoSEQ multiplex PCR; TCRdb keeps in-frame clones, though not all of them. Counted here are about 160,000 clones, 85% occurring once; the ten biggest clones make up 1%. This clonotype was sampled from a boy aged 2 to 9 in good health and CMV-seronegative. This chain links TRBV2 with TRBJ2-5, with D maybe TRBD2 (5 bases). The J call may not be correct, given that the DNA end is closer to TRBJ2-7. The sequencing sample was made of PBMCs. CDR3 in amino acids: CASTLSGLAYEQYF. The CDR3 DNA sequence: TGTGCCAGCACGTTGAGTGGACTGGCCTACGAGCAGTACTTC.